This T cell receptor beta chain stems from a study of radiation and T cells in renal cell carcinoma. Profiled with immunoSEQ multiplex PCR; TCRdb holds only in-frame clones, not every one. The table shows about 90,000 clones, with roughly 84% occurring only once. Time point described: blood 4 weeks post-SBRT, at nephrectomy. Treatment: 15 Gy SBRT to primary tumor, nephrectomy 4 weeks later. Serial blood draws occurred at baseline and 2 and 4 weeks post-SBRT. This renal cell carcinoma was of the clear cell type. Concerning this clone itself: No antigen is known for it.

Study observations and caveats: No pretreatment tumor biopsies were available for baseline clonotypes. In blood, top tumor clones expanded by 2 weeks, shrinking by 4.

Germline CDR1 reads SGHDT; CDR2 reads YYEEEE. CDR3 length: 16 residues. Germline trimming cut 1 base from V and 4 bases from J; bases unmatched to any gene: 8. Sequenced here: blood, sampled from a patient whose treatment included radiotherapy and nephrectomy. The gene calls are TRBV5-6 and TRBJ2-1; 7 bases are shared with TRBD1. The sequence came from a man in his 60s with renal cell carcinoma. CDR3 DNA: TGTGCCAGCAGCTTGAATCACAGGGGCCAATACAATGAGCAGTTCTTC. Its translation: CASSLNHRGQYNEQFF. The full variable domain, its missing parts supplied by reference TRBV5-6 and TRBJ2-1, is DAGVTQSPTHLIKTRGQQVTLRCSPKSGHDTVSWYQQALGQGPQFIFQYYEEEERQRGNFPDRFSGHQFPNYSSELNVNALLLGDSALYLCASSLNHRGQYNEQFFGPGTRLTVL.